These 20 T cell receptor beta chains were all obtained from the same sample, sequenced in a study of control samples from healthy donors and cancer patients. Clones were sequenced by immunoSEQ multiplex PCR, and TCRdb holds only the in-frame ones, with some missing. The repertoire holds 25,000 or so clones, with 85% as singletons. Sequencing was performed on PBMCs. Receptor source: a woman aged 55-70 years with head and neck cancer.

This clone appeared a few times. The chain recombines TRBV2 with TRBJ1-2; D may be TRBD1 (6 bases). V was trimmed by 5 bases and J by 10 bases, leaving 11 bases between them. The V gene's germline CDR1 is SNHLY and CDR2 FYNNEI. This CDR3 is built from 11 residues. CDR3 coding DNA: TGTGCCAGCAGTAGGACAGCCAACTACACCTTC. This sequence encodes CASSRTANYTF.

The V gene is TRBV2, the J gene TRBJ2-2; D might be TRBD2 (6 bases). CDR1 SNHLY and CDR2 FYNNEI come from the germline V gene. The V and J ends lost 8 bases and 4 bases respectively, with 17 bases between them. The CDR3 contains 15 residues. CDR3 DNA: TGTGCCAGCGCGAGGGACTCCTCTTCCACCGGGGAGCTGTTTTTT. It yields the protein CASARDSSSTGELFF.

V is TRBV7-2 and J is TRBJ2-5; D possibly matches TRBD1 or TRBD2 (5 bases each). The germline V gene has CDR1 SGHTA and CDR2 FQGNSA. Trimming stripped 5 bases from V and 7 bases from J, with 17 bases between. The CDR3 runs 14 residues. CDR3: CASSPGREGGTQYF. In nucleotides, the CDR3 is TGTGCCAGCAGCCCCGGCAGGGAAGGAGGGACCCAGTACTTC. The full variable domain, in which reference TRBV7-2 and TRBJ2-5 provide the parts outside the CDR3, is GAGVSQSPSNKVTEKGKDVELRCDPISGHTALYWYRQSLGQGLEFLIYFQGNSAPDKSGLPSDRFSAERTGGSVSTLTIQRTQQEDSAVYLCASSPGREGGTQYFGPGTRLLVL.

The sample holds a few counts of this clone. The rearrangement uses TRBV27 and TRBJ1-2, with 7 bases identical to TRBD1. Trimming removed 4 bases from V and 7 bases from J; junction bases left unmatched: 9. Looked up from germline, CDR1 is MNHEY and CDR2 is SMNVEV (reference sequence). This CDR3 comprises 14 residues. CDR3 loop: CASSSLRQGGGYTF. CDR3 DNA: TGTGCCAGCAGTTCCCTCCGACAGGGAGGTGGCTACACCTTC.

The chain has TRBV4-3 and TRBJ2-5, with D perhaps TRBD1 or TRBD2 (5 bases each). The CDR3 loop spans 15 amino acids. Germline loops: CDR1 LGHNA, CDR2 YSLEER. The V gene lost 1 base and the J gene lost 1 base, with 10 bases spanning the gap. Here the CDR3 DNA reads TGCGCCAGCAGCCAAGGTCCGGGACCCCAAGAGACCCAGTACTTC. Translation gives CASSQGPGPQETQYF.

This chain joins TRBV9 and TRBJ1-4, with unresolved D. Germline-derived CDR1 and CDR2 are SGDLS and YYNGEE. This CDR3 has 13 residues. V lost 5 bases, J lost 7 bases, and 12 bases lay in between. The CDR3 is CASSPIGSEKLFF. DNA of the CDR3: TGTGCCAGCAGTCCAATTGGGAGTGAAAAACTGTTTTTT.

Only a few counts were recorded for this clone. The gene calls are TRBV10-2 and TRBJ1-4; D might be TRBD1 (6 bases). V lost 7 bases and J lost 8, with 14 bases in between. This CDR3 contains 13 residues. Per germline, CDR1 WSHSY and CDR2 SAAADI. The CDR3 DNA reads TGCGCCAGCAAATCGGGGGGGGCGGAAAAACTGTTTTTT. It is translated as CASKSGGAEKLFF.

This chain connects TRBV30 to TRBJ2-1; maybe TRBD2 (5 bases). This CDR3 is built from 13 residues. The germline V gene encodes CDR1 GTSNPN and CDR2 SVGIG (reference sequence). Trimming stripped 5 bases from V and 4 bases from J, with 12 bases between. The CDR3 region is CAWASSSYNEQFF. The CDR3 DNA sequence: TGTGCCTGGGCTAGCAGTTCATACAATGAGCAGTTCTTC.

The count of this clone is one. The rearrangement uses TRBV5-6 and TRBJ1-1, with no clear D. Germline V gives CDR1 SGHDT, CDR2 YYEEEE. Trimming shortened V by 3 bases and J by 4 bases, and 13 bases separated the two germline ends. CDR3 length: 14 residues. The CDR3: CASSSRGWGTEAFF. CDR3 sequence (DNA): TGTGCCAGCAGCTCGAGAGGATGGGGCACTGAAGCTTTCTTT.

The chain combines TRBV10-3 with TRBJ2-7; the D gene could be TRBD1 or TRBD2 (5 bases each). The V end was cut by 3 bases, the J end by 7 bases, with 19 bases between. Germline-derived CDR1 and CDR2 are ENHRY and SYGVKD. The CDR3 extends over 15 amino acids. The DNA of the CDR3 is TGTGCCATCAGTGACCAGGGTTCGGGGTTTCGGGAGCAGTACTTC. Translating it yields CAISDQGSGFREQYF.

The genes are TRBV7-2 and TRBJ1-2, with D perhaps TRBD1 (5 bases). Germline assignment: CDR1 SGHTA and CDR2 FQGNSA. V lost 0 bases to trimming and J lost 6 bases, with 8 bases between them. There are 13 residues in the CDR3. As DNA, the CDR3 is TGTGCCAGCAGCTTAGCCTTAGGGGATGGCTACACCTTC. This encodes CASSLALGDGYTF. The whole variable domain, remainder taken from reference TRBV7-2 and TRBJ1-2, is GAGVSQSPSNKVTEKGKDVELRCDPISGHTALYWYRQSLGQGLEFLIYFQGNSAPDKSGLPSDRFSAERTGGSVSTLTIQRTQQEDSAVYLCASSLALGDGYTFGSGTRLTVV.

The chain combines TRBV12-5 with TRBJ2-3; 11 positions match TRBD1. The CDR3 is 15 amino acids. Losses at the gene ends were 1 base for V and 4 bases for J; bases not matched to a gene: 1. In germline, CDR1 is LGHNT, CDR2 FRNRAP. CDR3 bases: TGTGCTAGTGGTTTGGGGACAGGGGGCGCAGATACGCAGTATTTT. Translating it yields CASGLGTGGADTQYF.

By sample share, this clone is medium-sized. The chain recombines TRBV18 with TRBJ2-1; D might be TRBD1 (5 bases). Deletions cut 4 bases from V and 0 bases from J, with 10 bases between. This CDR3 contains 15 residues. CDR1 is KGHSH, CDR2 LQKENI, per germline. The CDR3 DNA is TGTGCCAGCTCACGGGGCTGGGGCTCCTACAATGAGCAGTTCTTC. This translates into CASSRGWGSYNEQFF.

The chain is built from TRBV11-3 and TRBJ2-2; D gene uncertain. In germline, CDR1 is SGHNT, CDR2 YENEEA. CDR3 length: 12 amino acids. V was trimmed by 1 base and J by 5 bases, leaving 2 bases between them. The CDR3 loop reads CASSLVTGELFF. CDR3 nucleotides: TGTGCCAGCAGCTTAGTAACCGGGGAGCTGTTTTTT.

The V call is TRBV29-1, the J call TRBJ1-5; TRBD1 might be the D (6 bases). The germline CDR1 and CDR2 sequences are SQVTM and ANQGSEA. This CDR3 region has 13 residues. Trimming took off 5 bases at V and 5 bases at J, with 13 bases between the two ends. CDR3 sequence reads: CSVSGTIDQPQHF. The CDR3 bases are TGCAGCGTTTCCGGGACAATCGATCAGCCCCAGCATTTT.

The chain couples TRBV6-1 to TRBJ2-1; tentatively, D is TRBD2 (6 bases). Germline values: CDR1 MNHNS, CDR2 SASEGT. The CDR3 is 16 residues long. Trimming shortened V by 2 bases and J by 2 bases, and 13 bases separated the two germline ends. CDR3 sequence reads: CASSEYDSGAYNEQFF. Here the CDR3 DNA reads TGTGCCAGCAGTGAATATGATAGCGGAGCCTACAATGAGCAGTTCTTC.

The V call is TRBV24-1, the J call TRBJ2-3, with 9 bases fitting TRBD2. Germline V gives CDR1 KGHDR, CDR2 SFDVKD. With 4 bases clipped from V and 4 bases from J, the junction kept 11 bases outside the gene matches. This CDR3 comprises 17 residues. The CDR3 coding sequence is TGTGCCACCAGTGAACAGATAAGCGGGGGGTTCGCAGATACGCAGTATTTT. Protein product: CATSEQISGGFADTQYF.

The chain links TRBV3-1 (or the pseudogene TRBV3-2) to TRBJ1-5; D uncertain. The V end was cut by 0 bases, the J end by 3 bases, with 9 bases between. Germline V gene lookup returns CDR1 LGHDT and CDR2 YNNKEL (reference sequence). There are 15 residues in the CDR3. As DNA, the CDR3 is TGTGCCAGCAGCCAAGATACAGACAACAATCAGCCCCAGCATTTT. This gives the protein CASSQDTDNNQPQHF.

This clone was picked up one time. This chain connects TRBV5-1 to TRBJ2-7; 7 nucleotides match TRBD2. This CDR3 region has 17 residues. The germline gives CDR1 SGHRS, CDR2 YFSETQ. Unmatched junction bases numbered 9, after V lost 0 bases and J lost 0 bases. The CDR3 DNA is TGCGCCAGCAGCTTGGCCACATCGGGCGGGAGCTCCTACGAGCAGTACTTC. Translating it yields CASSLATSGGSSYEQYF.

This chain joins TRBV7-8 and TRBJ2-7; 7 bases map to TRBD1. V lost 0 bases to trimming and J lost 6 bases; unmatched junction nucleotides: 5. CDR3 length: 14 amino acids. Per the germline V gene, CDR1 is SGHVS and CDR2 is FQNEAQ. The CDR3 sequence is CASSLATGMREQYF. The CDR3 bases are TGTGCCAGCAGCTTAGCGACAGGGATGCGCGAGCAGTACTTC.